These T cell receptor beta chains were read from a single sample in a study of a mutant IDH1 vaccine in newly diagnosed glioma. Clones were read by immunoSEQ multiplex PCR, and TCRdb kept only the in-frame ones, dropping some. This sample has approximately 58,000 clones; roughly four fifths occur once, and the top ten carry around 4%. What these receptors recognize is not known. Sequenced material: PBMCs, taken from a glioma patient whose treatment included an IDH1 peptide vaccine. Every receptor here comes from a man aged 25 to 40 with glioma. CDR3s include the opening cysteine and the closing phenylalanine or tryptophan. Each record gives: D gene, J gene, V gene, clone size, CDR3 protein, CDR3 DNA. D genes are given only for firm matches. The size field is filled for only some rows; it gives once, few, many or a size class.

>.|TRBJ2-7|TRBV5-8|.
CASSTDWNEQYF
TGTGCCAGCAGCACGGACTGGAACGAGCAGTACTTC
>.|TRBJ2-1|TRBV28|once
CASIGSSSYNEQFF
TGTGCCAGTATTGGCTCGAGCTCCTACAATGAGCAGTTCTTC
>.|TRBJ2-7|TRBV5-4|.
CASSPQGPAYEQYF
TGTGCCAGCAGCCCACAGGGTCCCGCCTACGAGCAGTACTTC
>.|TRBJ1-2|TRBV7-9|.
CASSYLFNYGYTF
TGTGCCAGCAGCTACCTCTTTAACTATGGCTACACCTTC
>TRBD2|TRBJ2-1|TRBV27|.
CASSLSWGAGRGNEQFF
TGTGCCAGCAGTTTATCGTGGGGAGCGGGGCGAGGGAATGAGCAGTTCTTC
>TRBD1|TRBJ2-3|TRBV6-5|.
CASSSTGASTDTQYF
TGTGCCAGCAGTTCGACAGGGGCGAGCACAGATACGCAGTATTTT
>.|TRBJ1-2|TRBV25-1|.
CASSSSRASYGYTF
TGTGCCAGCTCCTCGAGTCGGGCGAGCTATGGCTACACCTTC
>.|TRBJ2-2|TRBV4-1|.
CASSLALGGVWELFF
TGCGCCAGCAGCCTCGCCTTAGGGGGGGTATGGGAGCTGTTTTTT
>TRBD1|TRBJ1-2|TRBV7-8|.
CASSSGTGAVGYTF
TGTGCCAGCAGCTCCGGGACAGGGGCAGTTGGCTACACCTTC
>TRBD2|TRBJ2-7|TRBV6-1|.
CASSEMGGISYEQYF
TGTGCCAGCAGTGAAATGGGGGGGATCTCATACGAGCAGTACTTC
>.|TRBJ2-1|TRBV11-3|.
CASSPPWARQAYNEQFF
TGTGCCAGCAGCCCCCCCTGGGCTCGGCAGGCCTACAATGAGCAGTTCTTC
>.|TRBJ1-1|TRBV11-2|.
CASSRGIGENTEAFF
TGTGCCAGCAGCCGAGGAATAGGGGAGAACACTGAAGCTTTCTTT
>.|TRBJ2-7|TRBV11-2|.
CASSLTTGTPKEQYF
TGTGCCAGCAGCTTGACGACAGGTACTCCTAAGGAGCAGTACTTC
>TRBD1|TRBJ2-7|TRBV7-9|.
CASSPPEGQGYEQYF
TGTGCCAGCAGCCCCCCGGAGGGACAGGGGTACGAGCAGTACTTC
>.|TRBJ2-1|TRBV11-3|.
CASSLGHEQFF
TGTGCCAGCAGCTTAGGACACGAGCAGTTCTTC
>.|TRBJ1-2|TRBV7-9|.
CASSSGGPRGEGYTF
TGTGCCAGCAGCTCCGGCGGGCCCCGGGGAGAGGGCTACACCTTC
>.|TRBJ1-1|TRBV19|.
CASSLMTGANTEAFF
TGTGCCAGTAGTCTCATGACAGGCGCGAACACTGAAGCTTTCTTT
>TRBD1|TRBJ1-1|TRBV9|.
CASSFGQAANTEAFF
TGTGCCAGCAGCTTTGGACAGGCGGCGAACACTGAAGCTTTCTTT
>.|TRBJ1-2|TRBV6-6|.
CASSYAENYGYTF
TGTGCCAGCAGTTACGCGGAAAACTATGGCTACACCTTC
>.|TRBJ2-1|TRBV5-1|.
CASSLQGNEQFF
TGCGCCAGCAGCTTACAGGGCAATGAGCAGTTCTTC
>.|TRBJ1-1|TRBV4-1|.
CASSRAGPLTTEAFF
TGCGCCAGCAGCCGGGCGGGCCCCTTGACCACTGAAGCTTTCTTT
>.|TRBJ1-3|TRBV18|few
CASSPKAGVRNTIYF
TGTGCCAGCTCACCAAAGGCAGGGGTTCGCAACACCATATATTTT
>.|TRBJ2-5|TRBV19|.
CASSILHERQETQYF
TGTGCCAGTAGTATTTTACACGAAAGACAAGAGACCCAGTACTTC
>.|TRBJ1-6|TRBV21-1|.
CASRKTPFAPPPSPLHF
TGTGCCAGCCGCAAGACTCCTTTCGCACCACCACCGTCACCCCTCCACTTT
>.|TRBJ2-1|TRBV19|once
CARWWNFYNEQFF
TGTGCCAGATGGTGGAATTTCTACAATGAGCAGTTCTTC
>TRBD1|TRBJ1-2|TRBV5-4|few
CASSLYSTGRSDGYTF
TGTGCCAGCAGCTTGTACTCGACAGGGCGTTCGGACGGCTACACCTTC
>.|TRBJ2-3|TRBV19|.
CASTLTAVTSTDTQYF
TGTGCCAGTACCCTAACCGCGGTTACTAGCACAGATACGCAGTATTTT
>.|TRBJ2-5|TRBV7-9|.
CASSPALGQPGETQYF
TGTGCCAGCAGCCCGGCGTTAGGACAGCCGGGGGAGACCCAGTACTTC
>.|TRBJ2-3|TRBV6-4|.
CASSDRGLPDTQYF
TGTGCCAGCAGTGATCGGGGGCTCCCAGATACGCAGTATTTT
>.|TRBJ2-1|TRBV13|.
CASSLVGLGYNEQFF
TGTGCCAGCAGCTTAGTTGGGCTAGGCTACAATGAGCAGTTCTTC
>.|TRBJ2-1|TRBV15|.
CATSRGRDPGYEQFF
TGTGCCACCAGCAGAGGCCGGGACCCCGGGTATGAGCAGTTCTTC
>TRBD1|TRBJ2-5|TRBV28|once
CASSTTGGWETQYF
TGTGCCAGCAGTACGACAGGGGGCTGGGAGACCCAGTACTTC
>.|TRBJ1-2|TRBV19|.
CASSMFDGTNYGYTF
TGTGCCAGTAGTATGTTTGACGGTACAAACTATGGCTACACCTTC
>TRBD1|TRBJ2-7|TRBV4-1|.
CASSQVVWTGNSYEQYF
TGCGCCAGCAGCCAAGTCGTCTGGACAGGGAATTCCTACGAGCAGTACTTC